This T cell receptor (beta chain) was recovered during a study of shared clonotypes between healthy human individuals. Study-level background: Per donor, three plates held CD4 naive cells, three held CD4 memory, two held CD8 naive and one held CD8 memory.

With regard to this clone: Its antigen is currently unknown.

Here immunoSEQ multiplex PCR was the method, and the copy in TCRdb shows in-frame clones only, minus some. The sample consists of some 2.1 million clones, 90% to 95% of them appearing once. Study observations and caveats: What naive subsets generally showed was a larger estimated richness than memory subsets showed. In having few donors, the study represented limited genetic and exposure-history diversity. Sharing of clonotypes among donors was expected to vary with sequencing depth.

The sequence derives from a man aged 18 to 29 in good health. Sequencing input: naive CD4+ T cells sorted from blood. Subset denoted: CD45RA+ positively selected.

CDR3 coding DNA: TGCGCCAGCAGCCAACGGAGCGGGAGGGCCGACGAGCAGTACTTC. The encoded protein is CASSQRSGRADEQYF. V gene TRBV4-3 combines with J gene TRBJ2-7; 10 nucleotides match TRBD2. The CDR3 extends over 15 amino acids. Germline CDR1 and CDR2: LGHNA and YSLEER. V was pared by 2 bases and J by 5 bases, with 6 bases of the junction left unmatched.